This T cell receptor beta chain is drawn from a study of T cells in Graves' hyperthyroidism and ophthalmopathy. Germline V gene lookup returns CDR1 WSHSY and CDR2 SAAADI. This CDR3 is built from 13 residues. This clonotype appeared once. Its antigen remains unidentified. The junction shows a germline mismatch at one end, possibly a read error. TCR beta CDR3 region amplification was performed from RNA transcripts. During a first-round RT-PCR of the TCR CDR3, the HTBI primer set was used. Via MiXCR, TCRdb re-called the multiplex PCR reads, giving one row per CDR3 protein. The repertoire consists of 500,000 to 600,000 distinct CDR3 sequences, with 40% to 55% occurring once and the leading ten covering around a fifth. Study-wide results and limits: Most thyroid clonotypes with frequency above 0.001 were detected in blood. Using 13 V-J features, a model discriminated ophthalmopathy from stable hyperthyroidism.

The chain couples TRBV10-2 to TRBJ2-6, with D possibly matching TRBD1 (5 bases). This TCR was sampled from an adult woman with Graves' disease, either hyperthyroidism or ophthalmopathy (not recorded which). The sample was peripheral blood or thyroid tissue (not recorded which). For the CDR3, the DNA is TGCGCCAGCAGGAGCTCTGGGGCCAACGCCCTGGCTTTC. Protein sequence: CASRSSGANALAF.